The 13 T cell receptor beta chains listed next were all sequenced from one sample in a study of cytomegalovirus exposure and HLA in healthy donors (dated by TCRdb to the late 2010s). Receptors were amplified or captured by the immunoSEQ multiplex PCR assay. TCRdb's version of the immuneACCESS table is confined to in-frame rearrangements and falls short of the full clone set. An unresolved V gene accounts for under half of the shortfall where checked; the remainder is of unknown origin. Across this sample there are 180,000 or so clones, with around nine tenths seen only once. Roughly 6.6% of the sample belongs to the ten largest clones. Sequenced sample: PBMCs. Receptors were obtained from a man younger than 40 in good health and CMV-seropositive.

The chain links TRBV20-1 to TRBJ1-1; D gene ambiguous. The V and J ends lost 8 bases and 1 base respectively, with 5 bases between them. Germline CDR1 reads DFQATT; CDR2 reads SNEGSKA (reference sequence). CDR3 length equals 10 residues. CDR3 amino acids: CSLGNTEAFF. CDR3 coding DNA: TGCAGTTTGGGGAACACTGAAGCTTTCTTT.

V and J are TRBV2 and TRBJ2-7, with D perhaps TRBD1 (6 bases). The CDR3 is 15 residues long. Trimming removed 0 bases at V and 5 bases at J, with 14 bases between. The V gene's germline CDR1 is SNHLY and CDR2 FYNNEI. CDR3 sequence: CASSEAQTGTHEQYF. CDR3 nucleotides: TGTGCCAGCAGTGAAGCGCAGACAGGCACCCACGAGCAGTACTTC. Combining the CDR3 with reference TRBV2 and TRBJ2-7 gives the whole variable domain EPEVTQTPSHQVTQMGQEVILRCVPISNHLYFYWYRQILGQKVEFLVSFYNNEISEKSEIFDDQFSVERPDGSNFTLKIRSTKLEDSAMYFCASSEAQTGTHEQYFGPGTRLTVT.

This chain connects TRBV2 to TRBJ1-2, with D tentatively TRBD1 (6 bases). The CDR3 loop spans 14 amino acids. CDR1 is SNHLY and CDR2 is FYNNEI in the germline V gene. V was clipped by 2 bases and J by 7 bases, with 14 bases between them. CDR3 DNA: TGTGCCAGCAGTGAAAACCGACAGGTAGTTGGCTACACCTTC. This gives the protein CASSENRQVVGYTF.

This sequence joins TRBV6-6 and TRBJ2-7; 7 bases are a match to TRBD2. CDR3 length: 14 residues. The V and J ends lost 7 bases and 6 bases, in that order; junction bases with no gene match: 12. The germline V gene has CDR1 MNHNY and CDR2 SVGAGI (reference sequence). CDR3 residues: CASNNGGRVSEQYF. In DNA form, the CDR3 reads TGTGCCAGCAACAATGGGGGGAGGGTAAGCGAGCAGTACTTC.

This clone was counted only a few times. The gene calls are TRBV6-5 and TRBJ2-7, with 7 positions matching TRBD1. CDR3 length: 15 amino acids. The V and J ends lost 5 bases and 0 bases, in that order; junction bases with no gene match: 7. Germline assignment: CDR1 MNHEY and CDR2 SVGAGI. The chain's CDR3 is CASSKGTVGSYEQYF. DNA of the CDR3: TGTGCCAGCAGTAAGGGGACAGTGGGCTCCTACGAGCAGTACTTC.

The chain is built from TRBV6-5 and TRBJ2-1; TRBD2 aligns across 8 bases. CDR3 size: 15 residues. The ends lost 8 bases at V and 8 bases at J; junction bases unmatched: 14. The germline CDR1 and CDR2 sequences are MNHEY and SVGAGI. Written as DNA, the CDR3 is TGTGCCAGCGCCTTATCTTCCGGGGGGGCCTATGAGCAGTTCTTC. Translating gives CASALSSGGAYEQFF.

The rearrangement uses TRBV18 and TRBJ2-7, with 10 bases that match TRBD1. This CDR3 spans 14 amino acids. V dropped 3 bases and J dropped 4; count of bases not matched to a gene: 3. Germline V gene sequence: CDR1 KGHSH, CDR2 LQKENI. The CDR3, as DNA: TGTGCCAGCTCACCGGGACAGGGGAAGTACGAGCAGTACTTC. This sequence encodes CASSPGQGKYEQYF.

CDR3 in amino acids: CASSQEFVANQPQHF. CDR3 DNA sequence: TGCGCCAGCAGCCAAGAGTTTGTGGCGAATCAGCCCCAGCATTTT. This chain uses TRBV4-3 with TRBJ1-5, with D uncertain. V dropped 0 bases and J dropped 4 bases, with 10 bases sitting between them. The CDR3 runs 15 residues. Germline V gene sequence: CDR1 LGHNA, CDR2 YSLEER.

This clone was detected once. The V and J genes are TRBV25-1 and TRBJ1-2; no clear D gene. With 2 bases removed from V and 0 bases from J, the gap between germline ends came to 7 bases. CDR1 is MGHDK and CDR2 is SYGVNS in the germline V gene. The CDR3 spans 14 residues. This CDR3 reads CASSEPGANYGYTF. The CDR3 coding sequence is TGTGCCAGCAGTGAACCAGGCGCTAACTATGGCTACACCTTC.

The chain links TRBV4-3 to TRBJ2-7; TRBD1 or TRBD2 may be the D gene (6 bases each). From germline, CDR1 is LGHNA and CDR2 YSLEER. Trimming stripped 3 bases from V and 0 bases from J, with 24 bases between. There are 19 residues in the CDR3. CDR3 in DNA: TGCGCCAGCAGCCAGGGCATCCATCGTTCAGGGGAGGTCTCCTACGAGCAGTACTTC. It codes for CASSQGIHRSGEVSYEQYF.

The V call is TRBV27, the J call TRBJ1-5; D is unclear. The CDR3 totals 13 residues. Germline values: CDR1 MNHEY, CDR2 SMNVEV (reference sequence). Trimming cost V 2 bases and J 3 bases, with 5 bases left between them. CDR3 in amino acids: CASSLQYNQPQHF. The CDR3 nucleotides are TGTGCCAGCAGTTTACAGTACAATCAGCCCCAGCATTTT.

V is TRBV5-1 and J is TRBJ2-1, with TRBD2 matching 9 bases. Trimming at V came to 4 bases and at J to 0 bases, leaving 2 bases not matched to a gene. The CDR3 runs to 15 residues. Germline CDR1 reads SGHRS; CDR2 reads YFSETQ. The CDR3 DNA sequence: TGCGCCAGCAGCCTAGCGGGGAGCTCCTACAATGAGCAGTTCTTC. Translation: CASSLAGSSYNEQFF. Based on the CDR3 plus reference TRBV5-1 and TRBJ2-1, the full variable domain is KAGVTQTPRYLIKTRGQQVTLSCSPISGHRSVSWYQQTPGQGLQFLFEYFSETQRNKGNFPGRFSGRQFSNSRSEMNVSTLELGDSALYLCASSLAGSSYNEQFFGPGTRLTVL.

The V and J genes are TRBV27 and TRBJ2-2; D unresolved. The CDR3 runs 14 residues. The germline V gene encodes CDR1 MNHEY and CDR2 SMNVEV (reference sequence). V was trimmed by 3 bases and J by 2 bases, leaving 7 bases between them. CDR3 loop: CASSFVSNTGELFF. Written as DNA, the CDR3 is TGTGCCAGCAGTTTTGTATCAAACACCGGGGAGCTGTTTTTT.